Only one count was recorded for the clone carrying this T cell receptor (beta chain). Under 3 months in duration, the ophthalmopathy in affected donors had moderate-to-severe activity, CAS ≥3 and NOSPECS ≥4. The diagnosis combined clinical symptoms, thyroxine, TRAb, thyroid ultrasound and orbital computed tomography scans. Between the trimmed V and J ends, which lost 3 bases and 4 bases, there was a span of 5 bases. Germline CDR1 KGHDR, CDR2 SFDVKD. This CDR3 is 12 amino acids long. RNA transcripts yielded amplified TCR beta CDR3 regions. Following a first-round RT-PCR that used HTBI primers, a second-round multiplex PCR was carried out. Via MiXCR, TCRdb re-called the multiplex PCR reads, giving one row per CDR3 protein. The sample contains about 640,000 distinct CDR3 sequences, more than 40% of which appear only once. This specimen belongs to a study of Graves' ophthalmopathy and Graves' hyperthyroidism.

The source is an adult man with Graves' ophthalmopathy. The rearrangement links TRBV24-1 to TRBJ1-2; D gene unclear. The sequenced material came from peripheral blood. The CDR3 region is CATSDVGYGYTF. CDR3 nucleotide sequence: TGTGCCACCAGTGATGTCGGCTATGGCTACACCTTC.